The subject of this entry is one T cell receptor beta chain. What it binds is unknown. This specimen belongs to a study of cytomegalovirus exposure and HLA in healthy donors. Broader study findings: With later analysis, a missense DCLRE1C variant became linked to TCR beta V- and J-gene trimming.

Primers included in the PCR were 60 Vbeta and 13 Jbeta primers. Profiled with immunoSEQ multiplex PCR; TCRdb holds only in-frame clones, not every one. The data contain about 160,000 clones, 80% of them singletons. After removal of 8 bases from V and 8 bases from J, the junction contained 7 bases not matched to a gene. From germline, CDR1 is MDHEN and CDR2 SYDVKM. The CDR3 spans 12 residues. The chain employs TRBV28 and TRBJ2-7, with 9 bases lining up with TRBD2. The TCR sequence derives from a man aged 25-45 years in good health and CMV-seronegative. The sequenced material came from PBMCs. The CDR3 DNA reads as TGTGCCAGCGCGTCGGCGGGGGGGCAGCAGTACTTC. This encodes CASASAGGQQYF.